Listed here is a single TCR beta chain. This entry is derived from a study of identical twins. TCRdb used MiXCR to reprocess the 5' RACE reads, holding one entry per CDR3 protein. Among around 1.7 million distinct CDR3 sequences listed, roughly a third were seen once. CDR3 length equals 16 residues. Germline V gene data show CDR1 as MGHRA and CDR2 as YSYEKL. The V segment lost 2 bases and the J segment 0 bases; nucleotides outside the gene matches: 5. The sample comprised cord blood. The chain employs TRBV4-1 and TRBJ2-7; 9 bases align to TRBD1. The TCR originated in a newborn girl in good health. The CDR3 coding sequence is TGCGCCAGCAGCCAAAGCCGGACAGGGGCCTCCTACGAGCAGTACTTC. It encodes CASSQSRTGASYEQYF.